Described below is a single T cell receptor (beta chain) sequence and its context. J gave up 1 base and V 3 bases, and 2 bases lay outside the gene matches. The CDR3 extends over 16 amino acids. Germline V gene lookup returns CDR1 MRHNA and CDR2 SNTAGT. Source study methods: Amplification of reference gene primers was used by the study to estimate nucleated cell counts. Sequenced by immunoSEQ multiplex PCR; TCRdb stores in-frame clones only, minus some. V, J and clone size were drawn from that table, and D and trimming were deduced from the DNA. The table includes more than 25,000 clones, around 91% detected once. This record comes from a study of blood T cell repertoires in COVID-19. Study information: COVID-19 samples from acute and convalescent phases originated in the United States, Italy and Spain. Sources were T cells, B-cell-depleted T cells, or PBMCs; the material itself was cDNA or gDNA.

V usage is TRBV6-4 and J usage is TRBJ2-3, with 12 nucleotides matching TRBD2. The sequencing input was peripheral blood. This receptor was obtained from a man between 65 and 85 years old with active or convalescent COVID-19. In DNA form, the CDR3 reads TGTGCCAGCAGTGAAAGACTAGCGGGAGGCACAGATACGCAGTATTTT. Its protein product is CASSERLAGGTDTQYF.